The entry below describes one T cell receptor beta chain. Antigen specificity is unknown. One base away lies a much larger clone, so this may be a sequencing read error. The data originate from a study of type 1 regulatory T cells. Study-level background: T-allo10 is a Tr1-enriched, alloantigen-specific CD4 T cell product made in vitro.

The CDR3 sequence is 15 residues long. Unmatched junction bases numbered 6, after V lost 1 base and J lost 5 bases. Germline lookup yields CDR1 SGDLS and CDR2 YYNGEE. TCRdb analysed the reads with MiXCR anew, one entry per CDR3 protein. This sample has some 15,000 distinct CDR3 sequences, with roughly 15% found just once. J is TRBJ2-1 and V is TRBV9; 7 nucleotides agree with TRBD2. This clonotype was obtained from a human donor in good health. The sequencing input was cultured T cells, either the whole culture or a sorted T cell fraction (not recorded which). CDR3 bases: TGTGCCAGCAGCGTAAAGGCGGGAGCCCACAATGAGCAGTTCTTC. It is translated as CASSVKAGAHNEQFF.